The 13 T cell receptor beta chains in this list originate from one sample, sequenced in a study of identical twins. TCRdb called the 5' RACE reads again in MiXCR, with one record for every CDR3 protein. This sample carries 350,000 to 450,000 distinct CDR3 sequences, about 18% of them seen once, and the ten largest clones take approximately 12%. The sample comprised naive T cells sorted from blood. These receptor sequences come from a man between 45 and 60 years old in good health.

This chain uses TRBV4-3 with TRBJ2-1, with 9 bases lining up with TRBD1. V lost 0 bases and J lost 6; bases outside the gene matches: 9. CDR1 is LGHNA, CDR2 YSLEER, per germline. This CDR3 is 17 amino acids long. The CDR3 region has the DNA TGCGCCAGCAGCCAAGATAACAGGGGGCTAGGTTTCAATGAGCAGTTCTTC. It specifies CASSQDNRGLGFNEQFF.

The chain uses TRBV4-3 and TRBJ2-2; 8 bases are a match to TRBD2. With V trimmed by 3 bases and J by 3 bases, 3 bases remained unmatched. Germline lookup yields CDR1 LGHNA and CDR2 YSLEER. There are 15 residues in the CDR3. This chain's CDR3 is CASSHGTRDTGELFF. The CDR3 nucleotides are TGCGCCAGCAGCCACGGGACTAGAGACACCGGGGAGCTGTTTTTT.

V usage is TRBV5-1 and J usage is TRBJ2-3; TRBD2 matches 9 bases. This CDR3 is built from 16 residues. With 4 bases clipped from V and 2 bases from J, the junction kept 8 bases outside the gene matches. Germline V lookup: CDR1 SGHRS, CDR2 YFSETQ. CDR3 amino acids: CASSQRLAVDTDTQYF. CDR3 nucleotides: TGCGCCAGCAGCCAAAGACTAGCGGTTGACACAGATACGCAGTATTTT.

This clonotype was counted between two and nine times. The chain uses TRBV4-1 and TRBJ2-3; D is ambiguous. Looked up from germline, CDR1 is MGHRA and CDR2 is YSYEKL. The CDR3 runs to 14 residues. V gave up 3 bases and J gave up 0 bases, with 7 bases separating them. The CDR3, as DNA: TGCGCCAGCAGCCACAAGACTAGCACAGATACGCAGTATTTT. Translated: CASSHKTSTDTQYF.

This chain uses TRBV7-8 with TRBJ2-5; the D is unclear. Germline lookup yields CDR1 SGHVS and CDR2 FQNEAQ. Between the trimmed V and J ends, which lost 5 bases and 1 base, there was a span of 14 bases. The CDR3 runs to 15 residues. This CDR3 reads CASSPTPRSQETQYF. CDR3 bases: TGTGCCAGCAGCCCAACCCCCAGGTCCCAAGAGACCCAGTACTTC.

The chain combines TRBV20-1 with TRBJ1-4; D possibly corresponds to TRBD1 (5 bases). Trimming removed 3 bases from V and 7 bases from J, with 12 bases in between. The CDR3 runs to 13 residues. The germline V gene has CDR1 DFQATT and CDR2 SNEGSKA (reference sequence). The CDR3 here is CSAREGQGEKLFF. In nucleotides, the CDR3 is TGCAGTGCTAGGGAGGGCCAGGGTGAAAAACTGTTTTTT.

The chain recombines TRBV7-2 with TRBJ1-6, with unresolved D. The germline V and J ends were trimmed by 5 bases and 7 bases, with 9 bases remaining between them. Germline V CDR1 and CDR2: SGHTA, FQGNSA. The CDR3 sequence is 13 residues long. CDR3: CASSPDGNSPLHF. The CDR3 nucleotides read TGTGCCAGCAGCCCGGACGGAAATTCACCCCTCCACTTT.

This clonotype appeared many times. The genes are TRBV6-2 or TRBV6-3 and TRBJ2-1, with TRBD1 matching 7 bases. Trimming took 2 bases from V and 0 from J; bases not matched to a gene: 7. CDR1 and CDR2 (germline): MNHEY, SVGEGT. The CDR3 is 17 amino acids. CDR3 residues: CASSYEAGGSSYNEQFF. DNA of the CDR3: TGTGCCAGCAGTTACGAAGCAGGGGGTAGCTCCTACAATGAGCAGTTCTTC.

In this sample, this clonotype turned up many times. V gene TRBV28 combines with J gene TRBJ1-1, with D tentatively TRBD1 (5 bases). Germline CDR1 MDHEN, CDR2 SYDVKM. V lost 1 base to trimming and J lost 4 bases, with 13 bases between them. The CDR3 length is 15 residues. CDR3 sequence (DNA): TGTGCCAGCAGTTTATTAAGCTATGGGGGCACTGAAGCTTTCTTT. Its translation: CASSLLSYGGTEAFF.

This chain uses TRBV29-1 with TRBJ2-3; 10 bases fit TRBD2. CDR3 length equals 13 residues. Germline V gives CDR1 SQVTM, CDR2 ANQGSEA. Unmatched junction bases numbered 4, after V lost 4 bases and J lost 6 bases. Written as DNA, the CDR3 is TGCAGCGTTGGGGCTAGCGGGAGTGATACGCAGTATTTT. This encodes CSVGASGSDTQYF.

This clonotype was seen a few times. The rearrangement uses TRBV7-9 and TRBJ2-2, with D uncertain. Trimming removed 2 bases at V and 5 bases at J, with 6 bases between. The germline V gene encodes CDR1 SEHNR and CDR2 FQNEAQ (reference sequence). This CDR3 region has 13 residues. CDR3 loop: CASSLYGTGELFF. In nucleotides, the CDR3 is TGTGCCAGCAGCTTATACGGGACCGGGGAGCTGTTTTTT. Complete variable domain (other parts from reference TRBV7-9 and TRBJ2-2): DTGVSQNPRHKITKRGQNVTFRCDPISEHNRLYWYRQTLGQGPEFLTYFQNEAQLEKSRLLSDRFSAERPKGSFSTLEIQRTEQGDSAMYLCASSLYGTGELFFGEGSRLTVL.

This clonotype was recorded a few times. The chain uses TRBV5-1 and TRBJ2-2, with D possibly TRBD1 on 7 matching bases. The CDR3 loop spans 16 amino acids. Looked up from germline, CDR1 is SGHRS and CDR2 is YFSETQ. Trimming left V 1 base short and J 6 bases short, with 16 bases between. In nucleotides, the CDR3 is TGCGCCAGCAGCTTGAGGAGGGGGCCCTCCCCCGGGGAGCTGTTTTTT. Translating it yields CASSLRRGPSPGELFF.

This clonotype was counted many times. The rearrangement links TRBV20-1 to TRBJ2-1; 7 bases map to TRBD2. Germline V gene sequence: CDR1 DFQATT, CDR2 SNEGSKA (reference sequence). The CDR3 length is 15 residues. The V gene end was trimmed by 2 bases and the J gene end by 3 bases; junction bases not matched to a gene: 7. The CDR3 nucleotides are TGCAGTGCTAGAAATCCGGGACTACGCTACAATGAGCAGTTCTTC. This gives the protein CSARNPGLRYNEQFF.